The text below deals with one T cell receptor (beta chain). Its target is unknown. This record comes from a study of T cell responses to AZD1222 COVID-19 vaccine. The CDR3 is made up of 15 amino acids. Trimming removed 4 bases at V and 0 bases at J, with 12 bases between. Germline V gene data show CDR1 as MNHEY and CDR2 as SVGEGT. TCRdb's copy holds only in-frame clones and misses some; the assay was immunoSEQ multiplex PCR. This table has about 150,000 clones, 89% appearing once. Study-wide results and limits: The study found Spike-specific TCR breadth and depth rose after two AZD1222 doses. Regions 160-218 and 743-854 held dominance among vaccine-associated CD4 TCRs, which spanned spike.

The chain recombines TRBV6-2 or TRBV6-3 with TRBJ1-2; D unclear. The sample was peripheral blood, taken on day 0 of AZD1222 vaccination. This receptor was identified in an adult in good health. CDR3 DNA sequence: TGTGCCAGCAGTTGGCTAAAGGGAGCTAACTATGGCTACACCTTC. It encodes CASSWLKGANYGYTF.